The clone carrying this T cell receptor (beta chain) came up a few times. Antigen unknown. Investigators took roughly 10 milliliters of peripheral blood from every donor. Per sample, no less than 5 micrograms of total RNA were extracted. A second roughly 6 to 12 cycle PCR used barcoded and J-beta primers. Any given sample supplied a minimum of 2.5 million CDR3-containing paired-end reads. One entry per CDR3 protein results from TCRdb running MiXCR on the 5' RACE reads. Found here are approximately 1.5 million distinct CDR3 sequences, about 42% of them singletons; the top ten hold approximately 4.1%. This sample was included in a study of blood T cells in healthy people across ages. Whole-study findings and limits: One million T cells yielded diversity estimates that were considered underestimates.

Material for sequencing was blood. The source of this sequence is a woman aged 18-35 years in good health.

The chain's CDR3 is CSAREAPPTGELFF. The DNA of the CDR3 is TGCAGTGCTAGGGAGGCTCCCCCCACCGGGGAGCTGTTTTTT. V and J are TRBV20-1 and TRBJ2-2; D perhaps matches TRBD2 (5 bases). With 3 bases removed from V and 4 bases from J, the gap between germline ends came to 12 bases. CDR1 DFQATT and CDR2 SNEGSKA come from the germline V gene (reference sequence). The CDR3 loop spans 14 amino acids.